The subject of this entry is one T cell receptor beta chain. Its target is unknown. The data were taken from a study of cytotoxic CD8 clonotypes in ibrutinib-treated CLL. As for the study in general: Specimens for response were gathered following a median around a year of therapy, spanning 6 to 36. Across samples, productive templates numbered some 250,000 and productive rearrangements reached some 94,000 on average.

The assay was immunoSEQ multiplex PCR, and TCRdb's table has in-frame clones only and misses some. The sample holds around 60,000 clones, 71% seen once. Study-wide findings and caveats: Baseline clonality, above age-matched healthy donor levels, tracked circulating CD8+ T-cell counts. Sustained-remission patients were sampled at different times than progressing patients were.

The CDR3 covers 13 residues. V was clipped by 6 bases and J by 4 bases, with 9 bases between them. Looked up from germline, CDR1 is SNHLY and CDR2 is FYNNEI. The chain carries TRBV2 and TRBJ2-2; a weak D match, TRBD1 (6 bases). Material: PBMCs, obtained after 12 months of ibrutinib treatment. The origin of this receptor is a human donor with chronic lymphocytic leukemia. CDR3 DNA sequence: TGTGCCAGCAGCAGGGACATCACCGGGGAGCTGTTTTTT. It yields the protein CASSRDITGELFF.